This TCR beta chain was recovered during a study of T cell responses to AZD1222 COVID-19 vaccine. Study findings and constraints: Two doses of AZD1222 preceded a rise in Spike-specific TCR breadth and depth. There were mostly white British donors and more females than males, and clonal diversity was possibly underestimated. Only six or seven AZD1222 recipients were seropositive at baseline.

Profiled with immunoSEQ multiplex PCR; TCRdb holds only in-frame clones, not every one. The repertoire includes around 130,000 clones, approximately 91% of them detected once, and 1.5% to 2% sits in the top ten. This CDR3 region has 17 residues. After removal of 5 bases from V and 6 bases from J, the junction contained 7 bases not matched to a gene. The germline CDR1 and CDR2 sequences are SGHTA and FQGNSA. Concerning this clone itself: Its antigen is still unknown.

Doses given second, at about 4 or about 12 weeks, were pooled. The chain links TRBV7-2 to TRBJ2-2, with 15 bases lining up with TRBD2. This clonotype originated in an adult who received the AZD1222 COVID-19 vaccine. The sequencing here drew on peripheral blood, taken 28 days after the second AZD1222 dose. The CDR3 DNA reads as TGTGCCAGCAGCGGACTAGCGGGAGGGCCGATTGCCGGGGAGCTGTTTTTT. Translation gives CASSGLAGGPIAGELFF.